A single sample is the source of the 9 T cell receptor beta chains below, sequenced in a study of blood T cell repertoires in COVID-19. Some clones are missing from TCRdb's copy, which holds only in-frame ones; the method was immunoSEQ multiplex PCR. The sample includes under 300,000 clones, about 88% of them seen just once. Sequenced: peripheral blood. These receptors came from a woman in her 40s who had recovered from COVID-19.

The rearrangement links TRBV11-2 to TRBJ2-7, with 8 bases fitting TRBD1. Germline V gene data show CDR1 as SGHAT and CDR2 as FQNNGV. The CDR3 is 13 residues long. Germline trimming cut 6 bases from V and 3 bases from J; bases unmatched to any gene: 4. CDR3 amino acids: CASSLDRDYEQYF. The DNA of the CDR3 is TGTGCCAGCAGTTTGGACAGGGACTACGAGCAGTACTTC.

The chain links TRBV6-5 to TRBJ2-2; possibly TRBD1 for D (8 bases). With 3 bases removed from V and 5 bases from J, the gap between germline ends came to 13 bases. Germline lookup yields CDR1 MNHEY and CDR2 SVGAGI. The CDR3 totals 15 residues. The CDR3 loop is CASSYYRGGTGELFF. CDR3 DNA: TGTGCCAGCAGTTATTACAGGGGGGGAACCGGGGAGCTGTTTTTT.

V and J are TRBV7-6 and TRBJ1-3; 7 bases map to TRBD1. CDR3 size: 15 residues. Germline V gives CDR1 SGHVS, CDR2 FNYEAQ. V was pared by 5 bases and J by 0 bases, with 4 bases of the junction left unmatched. CDR3 protein: CASSRWDSSGNTIYF. The CDR3 nucleotides read TGTGCCAGCAGCCGCTGGGACAGCTCTGGAAACACCATATATTTT.

The chain combines TRBV15 with TRBJ2-7; possibly TRBD2 for D (6 bases). This CDR3 contains 14 residues. Per germline, CDR1 LNHNV and CDR2 YYDKDF (reference sequence). Trimming stripped 0 bases from V and 6 bases from J, with 12 bases between. DNA for the CDR3: TGTGCCACCAGCAGAGATCCGGAGGGAGGCGAGCAGTACTTC. It yields the protein CATSRDPEGGEQYF.

This clone was seen at least ten times. The chain is built from TRBV7-9 and TRBJ1-1, with D possibly matching TRBD1 (6 bases). Trimming removed 4 bases from V and 1 base from J, with 10 bases in between. Germline V gene lookup returns CDR1 SEHNR and CDR2 FQNEAQ (reference sequence). This CDR3 comprises 14 residues. In nucleotides, the CDR3 is TGTGCCAGCAGCTCACAGGGCTGGAACACTGAAGCTTTCTTT. Translation gives CASSSQGWNTEAFF.

This chain links TRBV5-8 with TRBJ2-3; 9 nucleotides match TRBD2. From germline, CDR1 is SGHTS and CDR2 YDEGEE. This CDR3 is built from 16 residues. J gave up 5 bases and V 4 bases, and 11 bases lay outside the gene matches. CDR3 coding DNA: TGTGCCAGCAGCAGCCTCGCGGGAGGGCCGGGAGATACGCAGTATTTT. The encoded protein is CASSSLAGGPGDTQYF. The full variable domain, its missing parts supplied by reference TRBV5-8 and TRBJ2-3, is EAGVTQSPTHLIKTRGQQATLRCSPISGHTSVYWYQQALGLGLQFLLWYDEGEERNRGNFPPRFSGRQFPNYSSELNVNALELEDSALYLCASSSLAGGPGDTQYFGPGTRLTVL.

J is TRBJ1-2 and V is TRBV10-2, with D possibly matching TRBD1 (5 bases). Germline V lookup: CDR1 WSHSY, CDR2 SAAADI. The CDR3 is 12 amino acids. V was pared by 5 bases and J by 8 bases, with 12 bases between. The chain's CDR3 is CASSPGGGGYTF. The CDR3 coding sequence is TGCGCCAGCAGTCCCGGGGGAGGCGGCTACACCTTC.

This chain joins TRBV9 and TRBJ2-2; D remains ambiguous. V dropped 0 bases and J dropped 0 bases, with 6 bases sitting between them. Germline CDR1 reads SGDLS; CDR2 reads YYNGEE. The CDR3 sequence is 15 residues long. The CDR3 loop reads CASSVALANTGELFF. CDR3 in DNA: TGTGCCAGCAGCGTAGCGCTAGCGAACACCGGGGAGCTGTTTTTT. Variable domain in full (rest from reference TRBV9 and TRBJ2-2): DSGVTQTPKHLITATGQRVTLRCSPRSGDLSVYWYQQSLDQGLQFLIQYYNGEERAKGNILERFSAQQFPDLHSELNLSSLELGDSALYFCASSVALANTGELFFGEGSRLTVL.

V and J are TRBV10-3 and TRBJ2-5; 8 positions match TRBD1. Germline assignment: CDR1 ENHRY and CDR2 SYGVKD. The CDR3 has 12 amino acids. V lost 6 bases to trimming and J lost 5 bases; unmatched junction nucleotides: 2. DNA for the CDR3: TGTGCCATCAGCAGGGACAGGGAGACCCAGTACTTC. Translated, it gives CAISRDRETQYF.